This T cell receptor beta chain is from a study of blood T cell repertoires in COVID-19. Using immunoSEQ multiplex PCR, the repertoire was profiled, and TCRdb retains in-frame clones only, with some absent. The top ten hold around 7% of the sample, which has about 200,000 clones, about four fifths seen once. Ages ranged from 18 to 89 years, with residence in 24 US areas. Resolution of symptoms, clearance, or two negative PCRs was present in recovered Cohort 3 donors. V trimming: 3 bases; J trimming: 4 bases; junction bases outside the gene matches: 6. The CDR3 covers 15 residues. CDR1 and CDR2 (germline): SGDLS, YYNGEE.

The genes are TRBV9 and TRBJ1-3; 8 nucleotides agree with TRBD1. Sample: PBMCs or T cells enriched from blood (not recorded which). The sequence derives from a middle-aged man who had recovered from COVID-19. CDR3 nucleotides: TGTGCCAGCAGCGCGTGGACAGGGACCGGAAACACCATATATTTT. Its protein is CASSAWTGTGNTIYF.